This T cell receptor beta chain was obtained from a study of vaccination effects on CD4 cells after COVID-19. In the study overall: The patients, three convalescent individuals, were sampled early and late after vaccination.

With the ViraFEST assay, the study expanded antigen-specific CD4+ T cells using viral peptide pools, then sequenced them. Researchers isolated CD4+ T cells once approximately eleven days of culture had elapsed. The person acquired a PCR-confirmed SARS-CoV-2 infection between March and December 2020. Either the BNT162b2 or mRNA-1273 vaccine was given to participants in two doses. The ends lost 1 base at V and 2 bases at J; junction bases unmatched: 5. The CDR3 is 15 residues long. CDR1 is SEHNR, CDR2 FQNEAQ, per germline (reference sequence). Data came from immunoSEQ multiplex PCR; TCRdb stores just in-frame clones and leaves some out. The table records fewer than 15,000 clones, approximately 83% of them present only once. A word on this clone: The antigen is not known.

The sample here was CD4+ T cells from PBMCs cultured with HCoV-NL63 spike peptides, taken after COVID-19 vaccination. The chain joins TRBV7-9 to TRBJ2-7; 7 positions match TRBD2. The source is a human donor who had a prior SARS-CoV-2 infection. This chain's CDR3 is CASSLVSSGAYEQYF. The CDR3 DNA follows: TGTGCCAGCAGCTTAGTATCTAGCGGAGCCTACGAGCAGTACTTC.